This T cell receptor beta chain was sequenced in a study of blood T cells in healthy people across ages. Study-wide findings and caveats: Donors of long life had a larger count of naive CD4+ cells and greater diversity than aged donors.

Concerning this clonotype itself: The antigen remains undetermined.

With a J-beta primer mix and a sample-barcoded 5' primer, a second PCR ran roughly 7 to 11 cycles. Every cDNA was tagged by a template-switch adaptor with 12 random nucleotides. The yield of each sample was at least 2.5 million CDR3-containing paired-end reads. TCRdb re-called the 5' RACE reads with MiXCR, one entry per CDR3 protein. The sample holds approximately 2,000,000 distinct CDR3 sequences, about two fifths seen once. Germline loops: CDR1 MGHRA, CDR2 YSYEKL. The V end lost 0 bases, the J end lost 1 base, and 13 bases lay between the germline ends. CDR3 length: 17 amino acids. V and J are TRBV4-1 and TRBJ1-5; tentatively, D is TRBD1 (6 bases). The receptor was isolated from a human donor in good health. Sequencing was done on a sample of blood. This CDR3 reads CASSQDAGGLSNQPQHF. The CDR3, as DNA: TGCGCCAGCAGCCAAGATGCCGGGGGCCTAAGCAATCAGCCCCAGCATTTT.